Below, 6 T cell receptor beta chains from the same sample are listed, as sequenced in a study of T cell responses to AZD1222 COVID-19 vaccine. The protocol was immunoSEQ multiplex PCR, while the TCRdb copy is restricted to in-frame clones and leaves out a portion. The sample consists of about 120,000 clones, around 87% of them appearing once. The source material was peripheral blood, sampled on day 0 of AZD1222 vaccination. These receptors were taken from an adult in good health.

J is TRBJ2-7 and V is TRBV18; TRBD2 agrees at 8 bases. The junction had 5 bases not matched to a gene; V was cut back by 6 bases and J by 7 bases. CDR3 length: 12 residues. Germline V gene data show CDR1 as KGHSH and CDR2 as LQKENI. The CDR3 bases are TGTGCCAGCTCTTCGGGAGGGGTAGAGCAGTACTTC. This gives the protein CASSSGGVEQYF. Looking up the rest from reference TRBV18 and TRBJ2-7 gives the full variable domain: NAGVMQNPRHLVRRRGQEARLRCSPMKGHSHVYWYRQLPEEGLKFMVYLQKENIIDESGMPKERFSAEFPKEGPSILRIQQVVRGDSAAYFCASSSGGVEQYFGPGTRLTVT.

The chain has TRBV14 and TRBJ2-7; D is unclear. The V end lost 1 base, the J end lost 1 base, and 2 bases lay between the germline ends. The CDR3 sequence is 12 residues long. CDR1 and CDR2 (germline): SGHDN, FVKESK. CDR3 DNA: TGTGCCAGCAGCCAAGTGTCCTACGAGCAGTACTTC. It codes for CASSQVSYEQYF.

The chain employs TRBV3-1 (or the pseudogene TRBV3-2) and TRBJ1-4; tentatively, D is TRBD1 (5 bases). The CDR3 length is 14 residues. Trimming took off 6 bases at V and 2 bases at J, with 10 bases between the two ends. Germline CDR1 and CDR2: LGHDT and YNNKEL (reference sequence). CDR3 nucleotide sequence: TGTGCCAGCAGACCATCAGGGACTAATGAAAAACTGTTTTTT. Translating gives CASRPSGTNEKLFF.

V gene TRBV10-3 combines with J gene TRBJ2-5, with 12 bases aligning to TRBD2. Germline CDR1 is ENHRY and CDR2 is SYGVKD. There are 14 residues in the CDR3. V shed 10 bases, J shed 5 bases, and the junction held 8 bases outside the gene matches. CDR3 nucleotide sequence: TGTGCCAGCAGGACTAGCGGGGCCTCCGAGACCCAGTACTTC. Translated: CASRTSGASETQYF.

The chain employs TRBV19 and TRBJ1-2, with D perhaps matching TRBD1 (6 bases). This CDR3 region has 14 residues. Trimming removed 1 base from V and 2 bases from J, with 8 bases in between. Germline V lookup: CDR1 LNHDA, CDR2 SQIVND (reference sequence). CDR3 in amino acids: CASSIGTANYGYTF. CDR3 DNA sequence: TGTGCCAGTAGTATAGGGACAGCCAACTATGGCTACACCTTC.

The V call is TRBV29-1, the J call TRBJ1-2; D gene ambiguous. The CDR3 totals 12 residues. Germline V CDR1 and CDR2: SQVTM, ANQGSEA. V was pared by 7 bases and J by 2 bases, with 11 bases between. The DNA for the CDR3 is TGCAGCGCGTCCAGCCCAAACTATGGCTACACCTTC. This sequence encodes CSASSPNYGYTF.